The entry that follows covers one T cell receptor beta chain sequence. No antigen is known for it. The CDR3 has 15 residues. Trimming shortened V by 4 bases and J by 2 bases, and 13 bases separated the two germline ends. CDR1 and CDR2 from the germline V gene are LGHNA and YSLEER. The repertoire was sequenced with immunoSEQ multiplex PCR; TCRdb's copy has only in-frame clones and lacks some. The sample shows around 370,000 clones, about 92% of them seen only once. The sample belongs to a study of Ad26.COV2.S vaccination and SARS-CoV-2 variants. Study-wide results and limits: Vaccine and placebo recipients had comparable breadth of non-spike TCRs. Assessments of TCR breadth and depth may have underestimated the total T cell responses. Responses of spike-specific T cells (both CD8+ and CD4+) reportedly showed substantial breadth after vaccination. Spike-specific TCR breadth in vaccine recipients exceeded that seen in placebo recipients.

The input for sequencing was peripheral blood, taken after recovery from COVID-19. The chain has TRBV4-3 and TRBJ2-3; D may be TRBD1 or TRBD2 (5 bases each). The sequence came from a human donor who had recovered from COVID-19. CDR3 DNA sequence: TGCGCCAGCAGCCCCCGGGGCAGGAACACAGATACGCAGTATTTT. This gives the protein CASSPRGRNTDTQYF.